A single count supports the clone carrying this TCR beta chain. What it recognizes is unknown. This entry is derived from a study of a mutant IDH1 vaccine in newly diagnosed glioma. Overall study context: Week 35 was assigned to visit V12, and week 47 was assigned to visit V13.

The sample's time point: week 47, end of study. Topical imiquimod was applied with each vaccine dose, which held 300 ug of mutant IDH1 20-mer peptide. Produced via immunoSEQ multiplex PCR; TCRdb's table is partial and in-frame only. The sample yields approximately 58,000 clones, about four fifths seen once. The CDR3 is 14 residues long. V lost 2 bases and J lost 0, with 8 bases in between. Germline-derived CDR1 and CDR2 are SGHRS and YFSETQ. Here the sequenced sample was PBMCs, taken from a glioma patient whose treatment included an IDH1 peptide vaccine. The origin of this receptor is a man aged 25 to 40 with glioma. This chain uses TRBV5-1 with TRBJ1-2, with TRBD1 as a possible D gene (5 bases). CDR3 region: CASSFDRTNYGYTF. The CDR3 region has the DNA TGCGCCAGCAGCTTTGACAGAACTAACTATGGCTACACCTTC.